This TCR beta chain was found in a study of regulatory T cells in long-lasting Graves disease (dated by TCRdb to the early 2020s). Describing the broader study: Antithyroid drugs had been taken for less than 3 months by newly diagnosed Graves' disease patients. Patients with persistent Graves' disease were compared with patients with newly diagnosed Graves' disease using TCR sequencing and RNA sequencing of peripheral blood. The study was registered as a clinical trial and conducted in China. A total of roughly 35 samples underwent TCR sequencing: around 13 from persistent and roughly 20 from newly diagnosed Graves' disease patients.

Overall study outcomes, separate from this receptor: Patients with persistent disease shared more public clonotypes (about 2,500) than newly diagnosed patients did (roughly 970). As a limitation, the authors acknowledged that the small sample size may reduce accuracy. Because the primary lesion, thyroid tissue, could not be accessed, the study looked at peripheral blood alone. Sequencing and analysis were limited to the TCR beta chain. Persistent disease showed preferential use of TRBV28, TRBJ1-2 and TRBJ2-5, whereas newly diagnosed disease favored TRBV20-1 and TRBJ2-1. Compared with newly diagnosed patients, patients with persistent Graves' disease had lower TCR Shannon entropy and fewer highly expanded clones, which suggests clonal expansion.

This sample's time point label indicates: newly diagnosed GD, antithyroid drugs for less than 3 months. RNA was extracted from PBMCs in TRIzol for both TCR sequencing and RNA sequencing. Graves' disease was diagnosed according to American Thyroid Association guidelines. Patients were recruited from an endocrinology department in Xi'an, China. Each patient gave roughly 10 milliliters of peripheral blood, collected in an EDTA anticoagulant tube. Ficoll Paque Plus density gradient separation was used to isolate PBMCs, and no further T cell sorting was performed. An Agilent 2100 Bioanalyzer and agarose gel were used to check RNA quality, and a NanoDrop 2000 was used to measure RNA concentration. This clonotype has a count of ten or more. Its antigen is unknown. Base qualities are not recorded, but no much larger clone differs from it by a single base. The receptor library was made with multiplex PCR. TCRdb lists the instrument as Illumina HiSeq 4000. To build TCR beta libraries, CDR3 regions were amplified by Arm-PCR using iRepertoire HTBI primers. Before sequencing, the PCR products underwent gel purification. The authors' pipeline ran thus. Across samples, some 62 TRBV and 15 or so TRBJ segments were identified and used for gene usage analysis of CDR3 amino acid clonotypes. COPE and FqMerger were used to merge the filtered high-quality paired reads into contigs. Contigs were aligned with BLAST to IMGT TRBV, TRBD and TRBJ reference genes, and CDR3 was defined per IMGT. Any clonotype with a frequency above 0.1% was counted as a highly expanded clone. Shannon entropy served as the measure of repertoire diversity, while the Gini coefficient captured V-J evenness. Clonotypes shared by more than one individual were considered public. TCRdb handled the public reads itself, with Q25 trimming in fastp and clone calling in MiXCR, and kept productive beta chains. CDR3 protein duplicates are merged, each entry listing the most common genes and DNA. These V and J calls originate from TCRdb's pipeline instead of the authors' own analysis. This sample is represented by about 460,000 distinct CDR3 sequences; about 15% of them were singletons. Roughly a sixth of the sample goes to the ten largest clones.

The trim is 3 bases for V and 5 bases for J, with a gap of 11 bases between the germline ends. The germline V gene (reference sequence) gives CDR1 as MNHEY and CDR2 as SMNVEV. From the cysteine up to the phenylalanine, the CDR3 has a length of 13 residues. Only the CDR3 DNA is retained, 39 bases long and in frame from the first base. The sample was also linked to a second study, of T cells in Graves' hyperthyroidism and ophthalmopathy. In that second paper, the authors write: Stable Graves' hyperthyroidism was defined as no progression to ophthalmopathy during 18 months of follow-up. Hyperthyroidism patients were aged 18 to 65 years and newly diagnosed, with disease duration of less than 2 months. Exclusion was applied to patients with uncontrolled infections, other autoimmune diseases, pregnancy or lactation. Diagnoses relied on clinical symptoms, serum thyroxine and TRAb, thyroid ultrasound and orbital computed tomography. A first-round RT-PCR of the TCR CDR3 used the HTBI primer set with the Qiagen OneStep RT-PCR kit. Most expanded thyroid clonotypes (frequency above 0.001) were also found in blood, which suggests that blood repertoires may mirror thyroid immune responses. A model built on a 13 V-J signature distinguished ophthalmopathy from stable hyperthyroidism, reaching 85% to 90% sensitivity and 81% to 83% specificity in cross-validation and 80%/75% in testing. In validation, the model predicted progression to ophthalmopathy with approximately 71% sensitivity and 72% to 75% specificity, a median of about 6.7 months before onset. To identify distinguishing TCR V-J signatures, a discovery cohort of about 100 patients was used, comprising some 45 with Graves' ophthalmopathy and around 57 with stable Graves' hyperthyroidism. Whether ophthalmopathy could be predicted prospectively was tested in an independent validation cohort made up of roughly 19 hyperthyroidism patients plus 17 patients who later progressed to ophthalmopathy. For training and testing, the 95 to 100 patients in the discovery cohort were randomly divided in a 7:3 ratio. Thyroid tissue and blood T-cell repertoires from six Graves' hyperthyroidism patients were also compared in the study. Following sampling, methimazole starting at 30 mg daily was given to hyperthyroidism patients, and high-dose intravenous methylprednisolone was given to ophthalmopathy patients. Libraries were constructed in a second round of multiplex PCR, after which size selection and purification were performed. Libraries were sequenced paired-end with 100 bp reads on an Illumina HiSeq2000. Raw data were processed with SOAPnuke, discarding reads with adapters, uncalled bases, mean Phred below 15, or no exact constant-primer or identifier match. High-quality paired reads were merged with COPE v1.2.5, and unique nucleotide sequences were defined as clonotypes. Clonotypes were aligned to IMGT TRBV, TRBD and TRBJ reference segments using MiTCR v1.1. The analysis included only V-J combinations with a frequency above 0.0001, which together covered more than 98% of the repertoires. The TCS score was defined as the ratio of F50 (clonal expansion) to E x V (chaos), calculated using BLOSUM62-based TCRdist between CDR3 peptides within each V-J. Welch's t-statistics and random forest reduced around 510 V-J features to 10 to 15, which were used in a naive Bayes classifier (R e1071). No statistical method was used to fix the sample size in advance, and group allocation was not hidden from the investigators. TCR Vbeta CDR3 sequencing of approximately 140 peripheral blood samples (approximately 44 ophthalmopathy, over 70 hyperthyroidism and some 17 progressor patients) is reported in the paper.

This receptor was identified in a woman in her forties or fifties with Graves disease. Donor details come from another sample of the same person, matched by shared clones. Sequenced material: peripheral blood mononuclear cells (PBMCs), taken at new diagnosis, from a patient treated with antithyroid drugs. The chain is assembled from TRBV27 and TRBJ2-7, with no reliable assignment of the D segment. The DNA is as follows: TGTGCCAGCAGTTTGAAGAAAGGGCACGAGCAGTACTTC. Translated, this gives CASSLKKGHEQYF.